These 17 T cell receptor beta chains were sequenced from one sample in a study of identical twins. TCRdb re-called the 5' RACE reads with MiXCR, one entry per CDR3 protein. Here the sample spans over 600,000 distinct CDR3 sequences, about 20% being singletons. These data were likewise used in another study, on T cells expressing NK-cell markers.

The sequenced sample was PBMCs. The receptors originated from a young woman in good health.

The chain is built from TRBV2 and TRBJ2-1; D ambiguous. Trimming removed 8 bases at V and 4 bases at J, with 9 bases between. In germline, CDR1 is SNHLY, CDR2 FYNNEI. The CDR3 is 12 residues long. This CDR3 reads CASARVYNEQFF. CDR3 nucleotides: TGTGCCAGCGCCCGGGTATACAATGAGCAGTTCTTC. Filled out from reference TRBV2 and TRBJ2-1, the complete variable domain reads EPEVTQTPSHQVTQMGQEVILRCVPISNHLYFYWYRQILGQKVEFLVSFYNNEISEKSEIFDDQFSVERPDGSNFTLKIRSTKLEDSAMYFCASARVYNEQFFGPGTRLTVL.

The sample holds a few counts of this clonotype. The rearrangement uses TRBV20-1 and TRBJ2-5; 7 bases line up with TRBD2. The CDR3 runs 13 residues. Looked up from germline, CDR1 is DFQATT and CDR2 is SNEGSKA (reference sequence). Unmatched junction bases numbered 8, after V lost 5 bases and J lost 5 bases. The chain's CDR3 is CSALLTSPETQYF. The CDR3 region has the DNA TGCAGTGCTCTACTGACTAGCCCGGAGACCCAGTACTTC.

There are a few counts of this clonotype. V is TRBV7-6 and J is TRBJ2-7, with 15 positions matching TRBD2. Germline-derived CDR1 and CDR2 are SGHVS and FNYEAQ. V shed 4 bases, J shed 0 bases, and the junction held 7 bases outside the gene matches. CDR3 size: 18 residues. The chain's CDR3 is CASSSGTSGRPSSYEQYF. CDR3 nucleotide sequence: TGTGCCAGCAGCTCCGGGACTAGCGGGAGGCCCAGCTCCTACGAGCAGTACTTC.

There are a few counts of this clonotype. The chain couples TRBV7-2 to TRBJ2-5; D remains ambiguous. With 1 base removed from V and 5 bases from J, the gap between germline ends came to 14 bases. Germline V gene data show CDR1 as SGHTA and CDR2 as FQGNSA. The CDR3 runs to 15 residues. In DNA form, the CDR3 reads TGTGCCAGCAGCTTAGGACGGCTTTCCCCCGAGACCCAGTACTTC. Translated, it gives CASSLGRLSPETQYF.

The chain joins TRBV5-5 to TRBJ2-5; D call uncertain. Trimming removed 2 bases at V and 2 bases at J, with 4 bases between. CDR1 is SGHKS, CDR2 YYEKEE, per germline (reference sequence). This CDR3 is 12 amino acids long. The chain's CDR3 is CASSFIQETQYF. For the CDR3, the DNA is TGTGCCAGCAGCTTCATTCAAGAGACCCAGTACTTC. Complete variable domain (other parts from reference TRBV5-5 and TRBJ2-5): DAGVTQSPTHLIKTRGQQVTLRCSPISGHKSVSWYQQVLGQGPQFIFQYYEKEERGRGNFPDRFSARQFPNYSSELNVNALLLGDSALYLCASSFIQETQYFGPGTRLLVL.

This chain connects TRBV29-1 to TRBJ2-5; D gene ambiguous. Looked up from germline, CDR1 is SQVTM and CDR2 is ANQGSEA. There are 12 residues in the CDR3. Trimming cost V 5 bases and J 3 bases, with 10 bases left between them. This CDR3 is CSVSQTKETQYF. The DNA of the CDR3 is TGCAGCGTTTCGCAGACAAAAGAGACCCAGTACTTC.

This chain joins TRBV14 and TRBJ1-4; 10 positions match TRBD1. CDR1 is SGHDN and CDR2 is FVKESK in the germline V gene. V was clipped by 2 bases and J by 3 bases; unmatched bases: 9. This CDR3 has 18 residues. The CDR3 DNA sequence: TGTGCCAGCAGCCAACGGGACAGGGGAGTTGCCTCTAATGAAAAACTGTTTTTT. It encodes CASSQRDRGVASNEKLFF.

The CDR3, as DNA: TGCGCCAGCAGAATGACTCCCTCCACAGATACGCAGTATTTT. Amino acids: CASRMTPSTDTQYF. The V call is TRBV5-1, the J call TRBJ2-3; D not certain. This CDR3 contains 14 residues. Germline V gene sequence: CDR1 SGHRS, CDR2 YFSETQ. V lost 5 bases and J 2 bases, leaving 12 bases between the germline ends.

The chain employs TRBV12-3 or TRBV12-4 and TRBJ2-2; D may match TRBD1 or TRBD2 (5 bases each). V lost 6 bases to trimming and J lost 7 bases, with 12 bases between them. This CDR3 comprises 13 residues. The DNA for the CDR3 is TGTGCCAGCAGCCCCGGGACGGTCGGGGAGCTGTTTTTT. Translating gives CASSPGTVGELFF.

This clonotype occurred a few times. The chain uses TRBV7-2 and TRBJ1-4; 8 bases align to TRBD1. Germline loops: CDR1 SGHTA, CDR2 FQGNSA. V lost 1 base, J lost 3 bases, and 1 base stayed unmatched. CDR3 size: 15 residues. The CDR3 bases are TGTGCCAGCAGCTTAGGGGGACAGGCTAATGAAAAACTGTTTTTT. Protein product: CASSLGGQANEKLFF.

The chain employs TRBV27 and TRBJ2-5; 8 bases fit TRBD2. CDR3 length equals 19 residues. Trimming at V came to 6 bases and at J to 2 bases, leaving 20 bases not matched to a gene. CDR1 is MNHEY, CDR2 SMNVEV, per germline (reference sequence). CDR3 bases: TGTGCCAGCAGACCGGGACTAGGGGACCCATATGGAGGGCAAGAGACCCAGTACTTC. It codes for CASRPGLGDPYGGQETQYF.

This clonotype was seen more than once but under ten times. The chain employs TRBV7-6 and TRBJ1-4, with 7 bases matching TRBD1. CDR1 SGHVS and CDR2 FNYEAQ come from the germline V gene. Trimming took 5 bases from V and 7 from J; bases not matched to a gene: 4. The CDR3 spans 13 residues. The CDR3 reads CASSHRGGEKLFF. CDR3 bases: TGTGCCAGCAGCCACAGGGGCGGTGAAAAACTGTTTTTT.

The CDR3 here is CASRLITSSGRVDEQFF. The CDR3 DNA reads TGTGCCAGCAGACTAATCACATCTAGCGGGAGAGTCGATGAGCAGTTCTTC. This sequence joins TRBV6-1 and TRBJ2-1; TRBD2 matches 10 bases. Germline CDR1 reads MNHNS; CDR2 reads SASEGT. V was pared by 6 bases and J by 8 bases, with 16 bases of the junction left unmatched. The length of the CDR3 is 17 residues.

In its sample, this clonotype was seen a few times. The genes are TRBV5-1 and TRBJ2-7, with unresolved D. V gave up 1 base and J gave up 7 bases, with 9 bases separating them. Germline lookup yields CDR1 SGHRS and CDR2 YFSETQ. The CDR3 is made up of 12 amino acids. CDR3 sequence reads: CASSLSIREQYF. The CDR3 coding sequence is TGCGCCAGCAGCTTGTCGATACGGGAGCAGTACTTC.

This clonotype was picked up a small number of times. This chain links TRBV12-3 or TRBV12-4 with TRBJ1-5; 7 bases map to TRBD1. The CDR3 consists of 17 residues. V trimming: 5 bases; J trimming: 8 bases; junction bases outside the gene matches: 18. The CDR3 region has the DNA TGTGCCAGCAGTGAACACCGGGGCCTAGGGGGCAGGGAGCCCCAGCATTTT. Amino acids: CASSEHRGLGGREPQHF.

This clonotype has just a few counts. The CDR3 bases are TGCAGCGTTGCCCAGGATACGCAGTATTTT. Residues: CSVAQDTQYF. The J gene is TRBJ2-3, the V gene TRBV29-1, with D hard to call. There are 10 residues in the CDR3. Germline V gives CDR1 SQVTM, CDR2 ANQGSEA. Trimming stripped 4 bases from V and 6 bases from J, with 5 bases between.

This chain joins TRBV7-2 and TRBJ2-1, with a tentative D call TRBD1 (7 bases). CDR1 and CDR2 from the germline V gene are SGHTA and FQGNSA. The CDR3 totals 15 residues. Trimming shortened V by 1 base and J by 8 bases, and 15 bases separated the two germline ends. In DNA form, the CDR3 reads TGTGCCAGCAGCTTAGGGCATGGAGGGGGCGATGAGCAGTTCTTC. Encoded protein: CASSLGHGGGDEQFF.